Each of the 20 T cell receptor beta chains below was sequenced from the same sample in a study of blood T cell repertoires in COVID-19. Some clones are missing from TCRdb's copy, which holds only in-frame ones; the method was immunoSEQ multiplex PCR. The sample shows about 250,000 clones, approximately 90% of them seen only once. Sequencing was carried out using peripheral blood. These TCRs come from a woman between 25 and 40 years old with COVID-19, enrolled during active disease.

This chain links TRBV11-2 with TRBJ2-2; no clear D gene. With 7 bases removed from V and 4 bases from J, the gap between germline ends came to 16 bases. Per the germline V gene, CDR1 is SGHAT and CDR2 is FQNNGV. This CDR3 is built from 15 residues. The CDR3 nucleotides read TGTGCCAGCATTTTCGAACTGCCCCCCACCGGGGAGCTGTTTTTT. Protein product: CASIFELPPTGELFF. The entire variable domain, with the rest obtained from reference TRBV11-2 and TRBJ2-2, is as follows: EAGVAQSPRYKIIEKRQSVAFWCNPISGHATLYWYQQILGQGPKLLIQFQNNGVVDDSQLPKDRFSAERLKGVDSTLKIQPAKLEDSAVYLCASIFELPPTGELFFGEGSRLTVL.

The chain recombines TRBV7-2 with TRBJ2-7, with 9 positions matching TRBD1. Per the germline V gene, CDR1 is SGHTA and CDR2 is FQGNSA. With 1 base clipped from V and 6 bases from J, the junction kept 7 bases outside the gene matches. The CDR3 contains 15 residues. The CDR3 nucleotides are TGTGCCAGCAGCTTAGTCGGGACAGGGCTCGGCGAGCAGTACTTC. This translates into CASSLVGTGLGEQYF.

This clone has just one count. The chain employs TRBV2 and TRBJ2-5; the match to TRBD2 covers 9 bases. With V trimmed by 4 bases and J by 5 bases, 8 bases remained unmatched. The germline V gene has CDR1 SNHLY and CDR2 FYNNEI. The CDR3 is 15 residues long. In DNA form, the CDR3 reads TGTGCCAGCAGTGCGTTAGCGGGGGCATGGGAGACCCAGTACTTC. The encoded protein is CASSALAGAWETQYF.

The chain links TRBV6-6 to TRBJ2-4; perhaps TRBD2 as D (5 bases). The CDR3 is made up of 12 amino acids. From germline, CDR1 is MNHNY and CDR2 SVGAGI (reference sequence). Trimming stripped 0 bases from V and 10 bases from J, with 7 bases between. Here the CDR3 reads CASSYSWEIQYF. The CDR3 region has the DNA TGTGCCAGCAGTTACTCCTGGGAGATTCAGTACTTC.

The V call is TRBV6-5, the J call TRBJ2-2; the D is unclear. Looked up from germline, CDR1 is MNHEY and CDR2 is SVGAGI. V lost 2 bases to trimming and J lost 4 bases, with 8 bases between them. The length of the CDR3 is 14 residues. The CDR3 nucleotides are TGTGCCAGCAGTTACCGGGTGGCCACCGGGGAGCTGTTTTTT. Protein sequence: CASSYRVATGELFF.

The rearrangement joins TRBV7-6 to TRBJ2-1, with 9 bases aligning to TRBD2. CDR3 length equals 21 residues. V shed 5 bases and J 5 bases; nucleotides not matched to a gene: 25. The germline V gene encodes CDR1 SGHVS and CDR2 FNYEAQ. CDR3 loop: CASSPGPPSGTQRGPNNEQFF. The CDR3 coding sequence is TGTGCCAGCAGCCCCGGACCCCCTAGCGGGACACAACGGGGTCCCAACAATGAGCAGTTCTTC.

This chain joins TRBV27 and TRBJ1-1, with a tentative D call TRBD1 (5 bases). The length of the CDR3 is 13 residues. Per the germline V gene, CDR1 is MNHEY and CDR2 is SMNVEV (reference sequence). V gave up 6 bases and J gave up 1 base, with 9 bases separating them. CDR3 in amino acids: CASSRVGNTEAFF. The CDR3, as DNA: TGTGCCAGCAGCAGGGTCGGGAACACTGAAGCTTTCTTT.

The rearrangement uses TRBV7-9 and TRBJ1-1; D is ambiguous. Germline CDR1 SEHNR, CDR2 FQNEAQ (reference sequence). Trimming shortened V by 5 bases and J by 5 bases, and 9 bases separated the two germline ends. The CDR3 has 12 residues. The CDR3 is CASSLGSTEAFF. The CDR3 DNA follows: TGTGCCAGCAGCCTAGGGAGTACTGAAGCTTTCTTT.

The rearrangement links TRBV29-1 to TRBJ2-7, with TRBD2 identical over 11 bases. This CDR3 has 16 residues. The germline V gene encodes CDR1 SQVTM and CDR2 ANQGSEA. With V trimmed by 7 bases and J by 0 bases, 11 bases remained unmatched. The chain's CDR3 is CSARGRLAGSSYEQYF. CDR3 DNA sequence: TGCAGCGCCCGAGGCCGACTAGCGGGGTCCTCCTACGAGCAGTACTTC.

The chain uses TRBV13 and TRBJ2-5; 8 positions match TRBD2. Germline V gene data show CDR1 as PRHDT and CDR2 as FYEKMQ (reference sequence). The V and J ends lost 4 bases and 2 bases, in that order; junction bases with no gene match: 9. The CDR3 sequence is 16 residues long. For the CDR3, the DNA is TGTGCCAGCAGCTGGAGAGCGGGGGCGGAACAAGAGACCCAGTACTTC. It yields the protein CASSWRAGAEQETQYF.

The chain couples TRBV27 to TRBJ2-1; D perhaps matches TRBD1 (6 bases). The V end lost 6 bases, the J end lost 3 bases, and 15 bases lay between the germline ends. Germline values: CDR1 MNHEY, CDR2 SMNVEV (reference sequence). The CDR3 spans 15 residues. This CDR3 is CASSHFGDNYNEQFF. The CDR3 nucleotides read TGTGCCAGCAGCCACTTTGGGGACAACTACAATGAGCAGTTCTTC.

This clone has a single count. V is TRBV2 and J is TRBJ2-1; D remains ambiguous. The V and J ends lost 9 bases and 4 bases respectively, with 13 bases between them. This CDR3 is built from 13 residues. Germline V gives CDR1 SNHLY, CDR2 FYNNEI. The DNA of the CDR3 is TGTGCCAGTAAAACGTCTGAGTACAATGAGCAGTTCTTC. Protein: CASKTSEYNEQFF.

J is TRBJ2-3 and V is TRBV19; D call uncertain. In germline, CDR1 is LNHDA, CDR2 SQIVND (reference sequence). V was clipped by 0 bases and J by 1 base, with 5 bases between them. This CDR3 has 14 amino acids. CDR3 sequence reads: CASSIEGRTDTQYF. CDR3 in DNA: TGTGCCAGTAGTATAGAGGGCCGCACAGATACGCAGTATTTT.

Written as DNA, the CDR3 is TGTGCCAGCAGCCGGAGGCAGGAACCGAAGAACACTGAAGCTTTCTTT. Amino acids: CASSRRQEPKNTEAFF. The V call is TRBV11-2, the J call TRBJ1-1, with D unclear. From germline, CDR1 is SGHAT and CDR2 FQNNGV. The CDR3 contains 16 residues. V lost 5 bases and J 1 base, leaving 17 bases between the germline ends.

V gene TRBV24-1 combines with J gene TRBJ1-5, with 8 bases lining up with TRBD1. Germline values: CDR1 KGHDR, CDR2 SFDVKD. V was pared by 4 bases and J by 9 bases, with 4 bases of the junction left unmatched. The CDR3 sequence is 13 residues long. CDR3 protein: CATSETGGRPQHF. The CDR3 coding sequence is TGTGCCACCAGTGAAACAGGGGGGCGGCCCCAGCATTTT.

The chain employs TRBV13 and TRBJ2-3, with 10 bases matching TRBD2. The germline V gene has CDR1 PRHDT and CDR2 FYEKMQ (reference sequence). V shed 5 bases, J shed 5 bases, and the junction held 7 bases outside the gene matches. This CDR3 has 15 amino acids. The CDR3 loop is CASSPAGTSEDTQYF. CDR3 DNA sequence: TGTGCCAGCAGCCCTGCTGGGACTAGCGAAGATACGCAGTATTTT. Variable domain in full (rest from reference TRBV13 and TRBJ2-3): AAGVIQSPRHLIKEKRETATLKCYPIPRHDTVYWYQQGPGQDPQFLISFYEKMQSDKGSIPDRFSAQQFSDYHSELNMSSLELGDSALYFCASSPAGTSEDTQYFGPGTRLTVL.

The chain uses TRBV11-2 and TRBJ2-5, with TRBD1 as a possible D gene (5 bases). V lost 5 bases and J 5 bases, leaving 15 bases between the germline ends. CDR1 and CDR2 (germline): SGHAT, FQNNGV. CDR3 length equals 14 residues. The CDR3 nucleotides are TGTGCCAGCAGCCCCCCAGGGCTGGGGGAGACCCAGTACTTC. Protein: CASSPPGLGETQYF.

The genes are TRBV7-2 and TRBJ2-2; TRBD2 matches 9 bases. CDR1 is SGHTA and CDR2 is FQGNSA in the germline V gene. The V and J ends lost 6 bases and 2 bases, in that order; junction bases with no gene match: 7. This CDR3 spans 16 amino acids. CDR3 loop: CASRLRTSVNTGELFF. CDR3 DNA sequence: TGTGCCAGCAGGCTAAGGACTAGCGTCAACACCGGGGAGCTGTTTTTT.

The V and J genes are TRBV6-2 or TRBV6-3 and TRBJ1-2; 9 nucleotides match TRBD1. Germline CDR1 MNHEY, CDR2 SVGEGT. V was clipped by 5 bases and J by 7 bases; unmatched bases: 8. The CDR3 contains 14 residues. The CDR3: CASSTQTGGGGYTF. Here the CDR3 DNA reads TGTGCCAGCAGTACGCAAACAGGGGGCGGTGGCTACACCTTC.

The chain joins TRBV2 to TRBJ2-7, with D uncertain. Between the trimmed V and J ends, which lost 4 bases and 1 base, there was a span of 14 bases. CDR3 length: 15 residues. CDR1 and CDR2 from the germline V gene are SNHLY and FYNNEI. CDR3 in amino acids: CASSGPQTVSYEQYV. CDR3 nucleotides: TGTGCCAGCAGTGGTCCCCAAACAGTATCCTACGAGCAGTACGTC.